This is a list of T cell receptor beta chains from one sample in a study of low-dose radiotherapy and immunotherapy resistance in tumors. TCRdb re-analysed the reads in MiXCR, keeping a single row per CDR3 protein. The repertoire holds tens of thousands of distinct CDR3 sequences, with under 30% as singletons. The sequenced sample was PBMCs, obtained before treatment. These receptors originate from a male donor with prostate cancer. The CDR3 runs from the conserved cysteine through the conserved F or W. Fields, in order: V gene, clone size, CDR3 length, CDR3 protein. Where a row states a size, it is once, few, many or the class of an expanded clone; other rows omit it.

V gene: TRBV4-1
clone size: NA
CDR3 length: 13
CDR3 protein: CASSQDSRTEAFF

V gene: TRBV7-9
clone size: many
CDR3 length: 14
CDR3 protein: CASSAWTGGAEQFF

V gene: TRBV28
clone size: NA
CDR3 length: 15
CDR3 protein: CASSRIRPSTDTQYF

V gene: TRBV6-2/TRBV6-3
clone size: many
CDR3 length: 12
CDR3 protein: CASKEDRYEQYF

V gene: TRBV7-8
clone size: many
CDR3 length: 17
CDR3 protein: CASSKGWAGDLNTEAFF

V gene: TRBV5-1
clone size: many
CDR3 length: 15
CDR3 protein: CASSSRGALSGEQFF

V gene: TRBV14
clone size: NA
CDR3 length: 16
CDR3 protein: CASSQELAGYSNEQFF

V gene: TRBV28
clone size: medium-sized
CDR3 length: 15
CDR3 protein: CASSSRTSGHNEQFF

V gene: TRBV28
clone size: many
CDR3 length: 15
CDR3 protein: CASSLPTGNTGELFF

V gene: TRBV29-1
clone size: NA
CDR3 length: 10
CDR3 protein: CSVGQETQYF